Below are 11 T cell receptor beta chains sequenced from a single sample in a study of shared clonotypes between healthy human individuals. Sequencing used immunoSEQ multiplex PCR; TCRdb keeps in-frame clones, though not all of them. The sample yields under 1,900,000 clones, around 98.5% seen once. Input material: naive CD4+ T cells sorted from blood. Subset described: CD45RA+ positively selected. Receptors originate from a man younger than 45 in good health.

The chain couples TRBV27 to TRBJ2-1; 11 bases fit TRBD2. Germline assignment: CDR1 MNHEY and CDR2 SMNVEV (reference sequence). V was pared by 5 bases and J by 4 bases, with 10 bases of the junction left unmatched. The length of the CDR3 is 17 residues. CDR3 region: CASSQRPGLAVYNEQFF. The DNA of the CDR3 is TGTGCCAGCAGTCAACGTCCGGGACTAGCGGTTTACAATGAGCAGTTCTTC.

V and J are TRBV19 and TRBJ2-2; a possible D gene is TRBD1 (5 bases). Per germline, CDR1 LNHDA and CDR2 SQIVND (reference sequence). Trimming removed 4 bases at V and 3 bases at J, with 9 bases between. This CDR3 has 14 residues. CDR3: CASSTQGDTGELFF. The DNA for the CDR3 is TGTGCCAGTAGTACTCAGGGTGACACCGGGGAGCTGTTTTTT. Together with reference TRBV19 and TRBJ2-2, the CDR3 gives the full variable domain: DGGITQSPKYLFRKEGQNVTLSCEQNLNHDAMYWYRQDPGQGLRLIYYSQIVNDFQKGDIAEGYSVSREKKESFPLTVTSAQKNPTAFYLCASSTQGDTGELFFGEGSRLTVL.

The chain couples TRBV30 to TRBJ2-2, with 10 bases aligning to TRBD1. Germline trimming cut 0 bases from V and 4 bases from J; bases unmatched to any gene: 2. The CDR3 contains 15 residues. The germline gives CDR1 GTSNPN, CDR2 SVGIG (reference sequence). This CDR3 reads CAWSVDRGRTGELFF. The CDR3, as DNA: TGTGCCTGGAGTGTCGACAGGGGGCGCACCGGGGAGCTGTTTTTT.

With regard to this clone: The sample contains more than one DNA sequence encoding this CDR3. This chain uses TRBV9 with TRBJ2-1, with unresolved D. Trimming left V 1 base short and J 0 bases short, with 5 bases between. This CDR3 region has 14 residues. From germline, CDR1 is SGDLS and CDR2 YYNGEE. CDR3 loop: CASSVTSSYNEQFF. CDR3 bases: TGTGCCAGCAGCGTAACGAGCTCCTACAATGAGCAGTTCTTC.

The CDR3 protein is CASSIRGQTLRPTGELFF. DNA of the CDR3: TGTGCCAGTAGTATCCGGGGACAAACGCTAAGACCCACCGGGGAGCTGTTTTTT. V usage is TRBV19 and J usage is TRBJ2-2; possible D gene TRBD1, 6 bases. The germline gives CDR1 LNHDA, CDR2 SQIVND (reference sequence). The CDR3 has 18 amino acids. Trimming removed 3 bases at V and 4 bases at J, with 21 bases between.

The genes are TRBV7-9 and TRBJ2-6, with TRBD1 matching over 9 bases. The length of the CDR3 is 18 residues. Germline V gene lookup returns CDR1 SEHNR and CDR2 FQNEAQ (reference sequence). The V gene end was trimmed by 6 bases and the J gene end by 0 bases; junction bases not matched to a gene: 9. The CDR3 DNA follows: TGTGCCAGCAGGGGATCTGGGGACAGGGACTCTGGGGCCAACGTCCTGACTTTC. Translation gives CASRGSGDRDSGANVLTF.

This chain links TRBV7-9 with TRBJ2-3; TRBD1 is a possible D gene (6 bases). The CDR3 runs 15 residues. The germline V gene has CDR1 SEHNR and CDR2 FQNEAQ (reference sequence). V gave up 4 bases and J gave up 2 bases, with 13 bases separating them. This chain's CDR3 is CASSSDRPFTDTQYF. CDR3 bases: TGTGCCAGCAGCTCTGACAGGCCTTTCACAGATACGCAGTATTTT.

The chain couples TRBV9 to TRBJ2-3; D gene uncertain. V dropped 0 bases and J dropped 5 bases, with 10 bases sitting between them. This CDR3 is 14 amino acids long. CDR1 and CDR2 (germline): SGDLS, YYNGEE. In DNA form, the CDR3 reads TGTGCCAGCAGCGTAGAGGGCGGTGGAGATACGCAGTATTTT. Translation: CASSVEGGGDTQYF.

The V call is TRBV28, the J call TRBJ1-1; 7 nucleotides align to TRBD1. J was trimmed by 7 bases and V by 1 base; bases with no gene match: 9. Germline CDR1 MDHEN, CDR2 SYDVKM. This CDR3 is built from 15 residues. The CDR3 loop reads CASSLYRGRMVEAFF. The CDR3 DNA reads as TGTGCCAGCAGTTTATATAGGGGGCGGATGGTTGAAGCTTTCTTT.

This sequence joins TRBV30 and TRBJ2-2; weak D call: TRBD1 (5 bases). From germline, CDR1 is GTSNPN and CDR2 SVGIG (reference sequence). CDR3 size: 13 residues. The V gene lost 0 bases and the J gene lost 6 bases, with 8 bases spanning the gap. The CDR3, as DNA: TGTGCCTGGAGTGTAGTAGGGGCCGGGGAGCTGTTTTTT. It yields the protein CAWSVVGAGELFF.

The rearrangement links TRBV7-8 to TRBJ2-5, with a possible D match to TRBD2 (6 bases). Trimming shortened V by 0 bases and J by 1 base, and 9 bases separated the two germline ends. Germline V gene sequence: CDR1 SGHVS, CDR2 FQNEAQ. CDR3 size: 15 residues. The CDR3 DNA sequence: TGTGCCAGCAGCTTAGCACGGGGGTTCCAAGAGACCCAGTACTTC. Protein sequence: CASSLARGFQETQYF. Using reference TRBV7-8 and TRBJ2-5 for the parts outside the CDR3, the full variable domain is GAGVSQSPRYKVAKRGQDVALRCDPISGHVSLFWYQQALGQGPEFLTYFQNEAQLDKSGLPSDRFFAERPEGSVSTLKIQRTQQEDSAVYLCASSLARGFQETQYFGPGTRLLVL.